Following are 13 T cell receptor beta chains from one sample sequenced in a study of graft-versus-host responses after intestinal transplantation. These receptors' targets are unknown. Using immunoSEQ multiplex PCR, the repertoire was profiled, and TCRdb retains in-frame clones only, with some absent. The table has about 120,000 clones, 85% to 95% seen once; the top ten hold 0.45% to 0.65%. Sequences were derived from unstimulated CD8+ T cells sorted from spleen or lymph node cells, sampled before intestinal transplant. All receptors derive from a human donor who received an intestinal transplant.

The gene calls are TRBV30 and TRBJ1-3; tentatively, D is TRBD1 (6 bases). This CDR3 comprises 16 residues. Deletions cut 2 bases from V and 0 bases from J, with 14 bases between. Germline-derived CDR1 and CDR2 are GTSNPN and SVGIG (reference sequence). CDR3 nucleotides: TGTGCCTGGAGTACCGCCGAGGGGGGCTCTGGAAACACCATATATTTT. Its protein product is CAWSTAEGGSGNTIYF.

The chain has TRBV9 and TRBJ2-7; TRBD2 might be the D (6 bases). Germline V gene lookup returns CDR1 SGDLS and CDR2 YYNGEE. CDR3 length equals 14 residues. The ends were cut back, 0 bases at V and 3 bases at J, with 10 bases in the middle. CDR3 DNA: TGTGCCAGCAGCGTAGGGGACTCCGGCTACGAGCAGTACTTC. This gives the protein CASSVGDSGYEQYF.

The rearrangement joins TRBV6-5 to TRBJ1-2; D unresolved. The CDR3 is 14 amino acids. CDR1 and CDR2 from the germline V gene are MNHEY and SVGAGI. V dropped 7 bases and J dropped 8 bases, with 20 bases sitting between them. DNA for the CDR3: TGTGCCAGCAAGGAAGGACCGACCGTTCTCGGCTACACCTTC. As protein: CASKEGPTVLGYTF.

The chain joins TRBV28 to TRBJ1-2, with D tentatively TRBD1 (6 bases). This CDR3 region has 13 residues. Germline V gene sequence: CDR1 MDHEN, CDR2 SYDVKM. V shed 10 bases and J shed 2 bases, with 14 bases lying between them. The CDR3: CAITGRVNYGYTF. As DNA, the CDR3 is TGTGCCATTACAGGGAGGGTGAACTATGGCTACACCTTC.

The rearrangement links TRBV27 to TRBJ2-5; D not certain. This CDR3 comprises 14 residues. Germline lookup yields CDR1 MNHEY and CDR2 SMNVEV (reference sequence). Trimming cost V 6 bases and J 5 bases, with 16 bases left between them. Written as DNA, the CDR3 is TGTGCCAGCAGAACCCATGGGAAAGGGGAGACCCAGTACTTC. Residues: CASRTHGKGETQYF.

This rearrangement joins TRBV10-2 to TRBJ1-5; D is ambiguous. The CDR3 consists of 14 residues. Germline loops: CDR1 WSHSY, CDR2 SAAADI. V lost 6 bases and J 0 bases, leaving 9 bases between the germline ends. The DNA of the CDR3 is TGCGCCAGCAGCCCGGTGTATAGCAATCAGCCCCAGCATTTT. Translating it yields CASSPVYSNQPQHF.

The chain has TRBV10-3 and TRBJ1-5; D possibly corresponds to TRBD1 (6 bases). The CDR3 extends over 14 amino acids. Germline CDR1 ENHRY, CDR2 SYGVKD. V shed 4 bases and J shed 3 bases, with 10 bases lying between them. The CDR3: CAISGQAPNQPQHF. CDR3 coding DNA: TGTGCCATCAGTGGACAGGCGCCCAATCAGCCCCAGCATTTT.

CDR3 residues: CASSPTSGTSGYDTGELFF. Written as DNA, the CDR3 is TGCGCCAGCAGCCCCACTTCCGGGACTAGCGGGTATGACACCGGGGAGCTGTTTTTT. V usage is TRBV5-1 and J usage is TRBJ2-2; 12 bases match TRBD2. From germline, CDR1 is SGHRS and CDR2 YFSETQ. V gave up 4 bases and J gave up 3 bases; unmatched junction bases: 13. CDR3 length equals 19 residues.

This chain uses TRBV28 with TRBJ2-7, with 7 bases lining up with TRBD2. After removal of 3 bases from V and 4 bases from J, the junction contained 6 bases not matched to a gene. This CDR3 comprises 14 residues. Germline CDR1 and CDR2: MDHEN and SYDVKM. CDR3 sequence: CASSFRGVRYEQYF. CDR3 nucleotides: TGTGCCAGCAGTTTTCGGGGGGTACGATACGAGCAGTACTTC.

The V gene is TRBV11-2, the J gene TRBJ1-1, with a tentative D call TRBD1 (6 bases). The CDR3 extends over 16 amino acids. Trimming cost V 3 bases and J 2 bases, with 16 bases left between them. CDR1 is SGHAT, CDR2 FQNNGV, per germline. The CDR3 DNA is TGTGCCAGCAGCTTTCCCCGCACACAGGGTAACACTGAAGCTTTCTTT. This translates into CASSFPRTQGNTEAFF. Variable domain in full (rest from reference TRBV11-2 and TRBJ1-1): EAGVAQSPRYKIIEKRQSVAFWCNPISGHATLYWYQQILGQGPKLLIQFQNNGVVDDSQLPKDRFSAERLKGVDSTLKIQPAKLEDSAVYLCASSFPRTQGNTEAFFGQGTRLTVV.

The J gene is TRBJ2-7, the V gene TRBV2; no clear D gene. V was clipped by 0 bases and J by 0 bases, with 3 bases between them. The germline V gene has CDR1 SNHLY and CDR2 FYNNEI. The CDR3 runs to 13 residues. Here the CDR3 reads CASSEAASYEQYF. CDR3 sequence (DNA): TGTGCCAGCAGTGAAGCCGCCTCCTACGAGCAGTACTTC.

CDR3 residues: CASSLGGIGDTQYF. For the CDR3, the DNA is TGTGCCAGCAGCTTGGGCGGGATTGGAGATACGCAGTATTTT. V gene TRBV5-6 combines with J gene TRBJ2-3; tentatively, D is TRBD2 (6 bases). CDR3 length: 14 residues. Trimming removed 0 bases at V and 5 bases at J, with 10 bases between. Per the germline V gene, CDR1 is SGHDT and CDR2 is YYEEEE.

V is TRBV6-5 and J is TRBJ2-1; TRBD2 is a possible D gene (6 bases). Germline V gene sequence: CDR1 MNHEY, CDR2 SVGAGI. V was cut by 0 bases and J by 8 bases, with 14 bases left in between. The CDR3 sequence is 15 residues long. The CDR3 is CASSYSTLGGDEQFF. In DNA, the CDR3 is TGTGCCAGCAGTTACTCGACCCTCGGAGGGGATGAGCAGTTCTTC.